This is a list of T cell receptor beta chains from one sample in a study of blood T cells in healthy people across ages. TCRdb called the 5' RACE reads again in MiXCR, with one record for every CDR3 protein. Found here are approximately 880,000 distinct CDR3 sequences, under 50% of them singletons; the top ten hold around 15%. What was sequenced was blood. The receptor source for this set is a man between 25 and 39 years old in good health. Each CDR3 is given with its conserved first and last residue. D genes are given only for firm matches. Not all rows give a size; the values are once, few, many and, for expanded clones, a class.

d_gene,j_gene,abundance,len,v_gene,CDR3nt,CDR3aa
-,TRBJ1-5,-,13,TRBV3-1,TGTGCCAGCAGCCAAAAGGGTAATCAGCCCCAGCATTTT,CASSQKGNQPQHF
TRBD1,TRBJ2-7,-,15,TRBV2,TGTGCCAGCAGTGAAGCGACAGGGGGAATCTACGAGCAGTACTTC,CASSEATGGIYEQYF
-,TRBJ2-1,few,16,TRBV28,TGTGCCAGCAGGGCTACTCCTTGGGGGGCGGACAATGAGCAGTTCTTC,CASRATPWGADNEQFF
TRBD1,TRBJ2-1,few,17,TRBV27,TGTGCCAGCAGTGGCGGGACAGGGAGCCGCTCCTACAATGAGCAGTTCTTC,CASSGGTGSRSYNEQFF
-,TRBJ2-7,-,13,TRBV4-1,TGCGCCAGCAGCCAAACCCACATCTCCGAGCAGTACTTC,CASSQTHISEQYF
-,TRBJ2-7,-,14,TRBV12-3/TRBV12-4,TGTGCCAGCAGTTTAGAGCGGACGGTCGACGGGCAGTACTTC,CASSLERTVDGQYF
-,TRBJ2-3,-,15,TRBV9,TGTGCCAGCAGCGTAGGGCCCCGAGACACAGATACGCAGTATTTT,CASSVGPRDTDTQYF
TRBD2,TRBJ2-7,-,21,TRBV11-1,TGTGCCAGCAGCTTAGCCCCTGCTACTAGCGGGGGAATTAAAAGCTCCTACGAGCAGTACTTC,CASSLAPATSGGIKSSYEQYF
-,TRBJ1-1,-,14,TRBV6-5,TGTGCCAGCAGCTGGGGGACGCCCAACACTGGAGCTTTCTTT,CASSWGTPNTGAFF
-,TRBJ1-3,-,17,TRBV3-1,TGTGCCAGCAGCCAAGTTCCAGGGTGGGCCTCTGGAAACACCATATATTTT,CASSQVPGWASGNTIYF
-,TRBJ2-3,-,13,TRBV27,TGTGCCAGCAGTTTGACTTTCACAGATACGCAGTATTTT,CASSLTFTDTQYF
-,TRBJ1-6,-,15,TRBV19,TGTGCCAGTACCGGTGATGGAACGCTTAGTTCACCCCTCCACTTT,CASTGDGTLSSPLHF
-,TRBJ1-4,-,15,TRBV12-3/TRBV12-4,TGTGCCAGCAGTTCCCTGACGGGCCTTAATGAAAAACTGTTTTTT,CASSSLTGLNEKLFF
TRBD1,TRBJ2-5,-,12,TRBV6-4,TGTGCCAGGAGGGGACAGGCGGAGACCCAGTACTTC,CARRGQAETQYF
-,TRBJ2-7,few,15,TRBV12-3/TRBV12-4,TGTGCCAGCAGTTTTCTTTTGGCAGGGCCCTACGAGCAGTACTTC,CASSFLLAGPYEQYF
-,TRBJ2-1,-,16,TRBV6-5,TGTGCCAGCAGTCCCTGGGACTTCCCGTCCTACAATGAGCAGTTCTTC,CASSPWDFPSYNEQFF
TRBD2,TRBJ2-3,-,18,TRBV4-2,TGTGCCAGCAGCCGAGATTACCTTATAGCGGGGGCAAGAGATACGCAGTATTTT,CASSRDYLIAGARDTQYF
-,TRBJ2-1,-,14,TRBV5-1,TGCGCCAGCAGCGTACAAGCGGTCTACAATGAGCAGTTCTTC,CASSVQAVYNEQFF
-,TRBJ2-7,-,13,TRBV4-3,TGCGCCAGCAGCCAAGAATCCACCTACGAGCAGTACTTC,CASSQESTYEQYF
TRBD2,TRBJ2-3,-,15,TRBV5-4,TGTGCCAGCAGCTTGGGCGGGGGGCTCACAGATACGCAGTATTTT,CASSLGGGLTDTQYF
-,TRBJ2-2,-,13,TRBV15,TGTGCCACCAGCAGAGATATGGGCCGGGAGCTGTTTTTT,CATSRDMGRELFF
-,TRBJ1-6,-,15,TRBV10-3,TGTACCATCAGTGTAAGCGACGGAAGAAATTCACCCCTCCACTTT,CTISVSDGRNSPLHF
TRBD2,TRBJ2-5,few,14,TRBV2,TGTGCCAGCAGACCGATAGCGGGGGGGTTGACCCAGTACTTC,CASRPIAGGLTQYF
TRBD2,TRBJ2-3,few,16,TRBV20-1,TGCAGTGCTCAATCGACTAGCGGGGGTCCCACAGATACGCAGTATTTT,CSAQSTSGGPTDTQYF
-,TRBJ1-1,-,12,TRBV6-5,TGTGCCAGCAGTTACAACAGGGTTCAAGCTTTCTTT,CASSYNRVQAFF
-,TRBJ1-6,-,14,TRBV2,TGTGCCAGCAAATCGGGACTGAGAAATCCACCCCTCCACTTT,CASKSGLRNPPLHF
TRBD1,TRBJ2-7,few,13,TRBV20-1,TGCAGTGCCCCCGGACAGGGGCCCCACGAGCAGTACTTC,CSAPGQGPHEQYF
TRBD2,TRBJ2-3,-,15,TRBV20-1,TGCAGTGCTAGAAAAAGCGGGGTACCCACAGATACGCAGTATTTT,CSARKSGVPTDTQYF
TRBD2,TRBJ2-7,-,20,TRBV7-8,TGTGCCAGCAGCTTACGAGCCGGGACTAGCGGGGGCCTCCTCTCCTACGAGCAGTACTTC,CASSLRAGTSGGLLSYEQYF
-,TRBJ2-7,-,14,TRBV20-1,TGCAGTGCCTCCGTGGGGTGCTTCTCCTACGAGCAGTACTTC,CSASVGCFSYEQYF
TRBD1,TRBJ1-1,few,12,TRBV29-1,TGCAGCGGGGACGACCAGGGGGGACGAGCTTTCTTT,CSGDDQGGRAFF
TRBD1,TRBJ1-2,few,16,TRBV4-2,TGTGCCAGCAGCCAAGATTTCCGGGGACAGAGCCATGGCTACACCTTC,CASSQDFRGQSHGYTF
-,TRBJ2-7,-,13,TRBV20-1,TGCAGTGCTGATCCGGGGGGCCCTTACGAGCAGTACTTC,CSADPGGPYEQYF
-,TRBJ1-1,-,14,TRBV7-2,TGTGCCAGCAGCCCGAGACGGGAGGGCACTGAAGCTTTCTTT,CASSPRREGTEAFF
-,TRBJ2-1,few,15,TRBV5-1,TGCGCCAGCAGCCCAGGCGGAGGAGGGAAGGATGAGCAGTTCTTC,CASSPGGGGKDEQFF
TRBD1,TRBJ2-7,-,16,TRBV12-3/TRBV12-4,TGTGCCAGCAGTTTAGGGGGACAGGTCATAAACTACGAGCAGTACTTC,CASSLGGQVINYEQYF
TRBD1,TRBJ1-5,-,18,TRBV4-1,TGCGCCAGCAGCCAAGGGGAGCAGGGGGCCTACAGCAATCAGCCCCAGCATTTT,CASSQGEQGAYSNQPQHF